The clone carrying this T cell receptor beta chain came up once. The entry originates in a study of blood T cell repertoires in COVID-19. Background on the study: The United States, Italy and Spain provided the acute and convalescent COVID-19 samples. The cDNA or gDNA used as material had been derived from T cells, B-cell-depleted T cells, or PBMCs.

The CDR3 contains 15 residues. Trimming removed 7 bases from V and 2 bases from J, with 12 bases in between. The V gene's germline CDR1 is LNHDA and CDR2 SQIVND (reference sequence). In the original processing: Amplification with reference gene primers provided the estimates of nucleated cell counts. Here immunoSEQ multiplex PCR was the method, and the copy in TCRdb shows in-frame clones only, minus some. Clone size and V and J calls were adopted from that table, with D and trimming inferred from the DNA. The table shows over 200,000 clones, with approximately 85% occurring only once. The sample consisted of peripheral blood. V and J are TRBV19 and TRBJ1-6, with D hard to call. This sequence originates from a woman in her 50s with active or convalescent COVID-19. The CDR3 coding sequence is TGTGCCAGTACGGAGGGAAGGACCTATAATTCACCCCTCCACTTT. Translating it yields CASTEGRTYNSPLHF. Full variable domain (outside the CDR3, taken from reference TRBV19 and TRBJ1-6): DGGITQSPKYLFRKEGQNVTLSCEQNLNHDAMYWYRQDPGQGLRLIYYSQIVNDFQKGDIAEGYSVSREKKESFPLTVTSAQKNPTAFYLCASTEGRTYNSPLHFGNGTRLTVT.